This TCR beta chain was obtained from a study of T cell changes during pregnancy in multiple sclerosis. Libraries were prepared by immunoSEQ multiplex PCR; TCRdb keeps only in-frame clonotypes and omits some of them. The table includes 55,000 to 80,000 clones, 85% to 90% detected once. Sequenced here: peripheral blood, sampled after pregnancy. The TCR was taken from a female donor in good health, enrolled as a control in a pregnancy study.

This chain's CDR3 is CASSLGVSGTSGTDTQYF. CDR3 nucleotide sequence: TGTGCCAGCAGCTTAGGAGTCTCGGGGACTAGCGGCACAGATACGCAGTATTTT. V is TRBV7-7 and J is TRBJ2-3; TRBD2 aligns across 10 bases. The CDR3 is made up of 18 amino acids. Unmatched junction bases numbered 8, after V lost 1 base and J lost 1 base. CDR1 is SSHAT, CDR2 FNYEAQ, per germline (reference sequence).